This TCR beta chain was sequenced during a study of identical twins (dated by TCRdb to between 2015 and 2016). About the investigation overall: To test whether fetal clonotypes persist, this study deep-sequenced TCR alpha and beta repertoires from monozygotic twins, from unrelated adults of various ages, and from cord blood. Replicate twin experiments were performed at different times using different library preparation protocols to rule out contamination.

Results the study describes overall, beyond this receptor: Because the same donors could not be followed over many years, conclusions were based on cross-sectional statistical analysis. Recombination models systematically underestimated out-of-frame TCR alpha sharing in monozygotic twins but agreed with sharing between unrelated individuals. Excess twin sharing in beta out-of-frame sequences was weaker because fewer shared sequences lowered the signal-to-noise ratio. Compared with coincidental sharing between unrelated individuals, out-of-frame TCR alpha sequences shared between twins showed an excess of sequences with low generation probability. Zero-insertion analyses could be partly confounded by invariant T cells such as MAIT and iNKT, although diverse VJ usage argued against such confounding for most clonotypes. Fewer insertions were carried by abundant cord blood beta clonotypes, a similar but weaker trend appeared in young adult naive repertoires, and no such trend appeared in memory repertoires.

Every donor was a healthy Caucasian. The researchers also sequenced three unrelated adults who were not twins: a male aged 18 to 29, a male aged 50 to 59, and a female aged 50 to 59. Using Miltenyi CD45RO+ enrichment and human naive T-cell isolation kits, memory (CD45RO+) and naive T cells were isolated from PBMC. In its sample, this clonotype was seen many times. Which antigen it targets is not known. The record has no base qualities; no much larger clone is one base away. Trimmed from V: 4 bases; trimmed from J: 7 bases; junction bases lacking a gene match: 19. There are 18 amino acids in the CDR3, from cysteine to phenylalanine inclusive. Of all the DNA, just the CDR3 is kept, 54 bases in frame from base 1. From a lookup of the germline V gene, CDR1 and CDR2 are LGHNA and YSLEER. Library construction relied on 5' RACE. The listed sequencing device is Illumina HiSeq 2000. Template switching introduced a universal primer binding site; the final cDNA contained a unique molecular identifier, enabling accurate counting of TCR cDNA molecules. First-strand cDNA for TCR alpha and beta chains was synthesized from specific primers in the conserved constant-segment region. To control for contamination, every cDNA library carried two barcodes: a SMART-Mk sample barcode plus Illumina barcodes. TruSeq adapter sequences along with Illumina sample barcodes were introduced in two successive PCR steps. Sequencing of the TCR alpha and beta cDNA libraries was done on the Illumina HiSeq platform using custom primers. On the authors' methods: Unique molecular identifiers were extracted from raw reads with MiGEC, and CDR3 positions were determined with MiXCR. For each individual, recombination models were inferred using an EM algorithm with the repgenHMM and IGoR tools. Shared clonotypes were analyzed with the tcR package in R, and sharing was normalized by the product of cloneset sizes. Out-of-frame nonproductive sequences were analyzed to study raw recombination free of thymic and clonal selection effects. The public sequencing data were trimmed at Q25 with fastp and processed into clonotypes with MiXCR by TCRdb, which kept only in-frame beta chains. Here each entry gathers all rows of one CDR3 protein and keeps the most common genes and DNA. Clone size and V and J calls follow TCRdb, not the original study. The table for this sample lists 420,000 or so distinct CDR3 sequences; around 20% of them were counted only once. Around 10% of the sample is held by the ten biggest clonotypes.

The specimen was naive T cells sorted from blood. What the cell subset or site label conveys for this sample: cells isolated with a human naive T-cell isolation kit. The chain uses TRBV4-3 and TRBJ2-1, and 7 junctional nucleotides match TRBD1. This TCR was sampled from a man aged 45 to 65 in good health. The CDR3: CASSPYPTGQRVRNEQFF. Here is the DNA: TGCGCCAGCAGCCCATACCCGACAGGGCAACGGGTTAGGAATGAGCAGTTCTTC.